This TCR beta chain was recorded in a study of cytomegalovirus exposure and HLA in healthy donors. Study-wide points: In a later analysis, several top co-occurrence clusters appeared linked to parvovirus B19, influenza, CMV and Epstein-Barr virus. Across all donors, roughly uniform sequencing depth was an assumption of the presence/absence analyses. Under in vitro conditions, a few CMV-associated chains were confirmed as specific for CMV antigens. An analysis that came later showed most CMV-associated TCR beta chains appearing HLA-restricted.

Concerning this clone: The antigen is undetermined.

V lost 4 bases and J lost 3; bases outside the gene matches: 11. Germline V lookup: CDR1 SGHRS, CDR2 YFSETQ. This CDR3 region has 17 residues. This PCR relied on a set of 60 Vbeta primers and 13 Jbeta primers. TCRdb's copy holds only in-frame clones and misses some; the assay was immunoSEQ multiplex PCR. The sample records 90,000 to 100,000 clones, approximately 68% being singletons. The sample comprised PBMCs. This sequence originates from a boy aged 5 to 17 in good health and CMV-seropositive. The chain employs TRBV5-1 and TRBJ2-7, with 12 bases identical to TRBD2. CDR3 bases: TGCGCCAGCAGCCCGGGTCGGACTAGCGGGGACTTCTACGAGCAGTACTTC. It codes for CASSPGRTSGDFYEQYF.